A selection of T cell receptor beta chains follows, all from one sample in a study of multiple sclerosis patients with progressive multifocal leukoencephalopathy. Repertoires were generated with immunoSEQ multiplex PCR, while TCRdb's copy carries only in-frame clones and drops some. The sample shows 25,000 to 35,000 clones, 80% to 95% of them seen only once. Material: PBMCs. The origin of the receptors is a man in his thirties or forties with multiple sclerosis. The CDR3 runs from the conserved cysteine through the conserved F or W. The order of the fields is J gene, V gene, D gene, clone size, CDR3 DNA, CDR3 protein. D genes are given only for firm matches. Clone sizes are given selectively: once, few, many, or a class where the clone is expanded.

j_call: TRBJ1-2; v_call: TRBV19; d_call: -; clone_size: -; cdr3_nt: TGTGCCAGTAGTATCCCAGGGGCGTATGGCTACACCTTC; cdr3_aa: CASSIPGAYGYTF
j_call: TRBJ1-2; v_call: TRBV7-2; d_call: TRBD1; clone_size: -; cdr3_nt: TGTGCCAGCACTTCGGACAGGGGGCTAGTCTATGGCTACACCTTC; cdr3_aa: CASTSDRGLVYGYTF
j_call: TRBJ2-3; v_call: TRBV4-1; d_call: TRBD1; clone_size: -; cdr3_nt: TGCGCCAGCAGCCAAGTCGAGGCAGGGGGAGTAGATACGCAGTATTTT; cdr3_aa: CASSQVEAGGVDTQYF
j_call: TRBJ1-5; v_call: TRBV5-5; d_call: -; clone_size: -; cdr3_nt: TGTGCCAGCACCCTTAAACCCGGGGGGTCCCGCGCTCAGCCCCAGCATTTT; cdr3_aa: CASTLKPGGSRAQPQHF
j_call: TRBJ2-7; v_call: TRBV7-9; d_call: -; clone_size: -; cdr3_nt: TGTGCCAGCAGCTTAGCGCCGGGAAGGGCCTCCTACGAGCAGTACTTC; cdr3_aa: CASSLAPGRASYEQYF
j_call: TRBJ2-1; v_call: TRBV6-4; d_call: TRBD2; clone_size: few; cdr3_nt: TGTGCCAGCAGTGACTCAGCGGGAGGGTACAATGAGCAGTTCTTC; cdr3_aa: CASSDSAGGYNEQFF
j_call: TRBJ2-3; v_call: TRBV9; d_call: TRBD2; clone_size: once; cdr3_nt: TGTGCCAGCAGCGTAGCAACTAGCGGGAGAAGAGATACGCAGTATTTT; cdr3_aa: CASSVATSGRRDTQYF
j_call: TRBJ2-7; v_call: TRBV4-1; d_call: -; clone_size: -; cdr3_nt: TGCGCCAGCAGCCAAGAAGGAGCCAGGGGTGTCTACGAGCAGTACTTC; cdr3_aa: CASSQEGARGVYEQYF
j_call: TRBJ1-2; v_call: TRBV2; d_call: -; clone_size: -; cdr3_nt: TGTGCCAGCAGCCCCCCCCTGGCAGATGGATATGGCTACACCTTC; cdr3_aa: CASSPPLADGYGYTF
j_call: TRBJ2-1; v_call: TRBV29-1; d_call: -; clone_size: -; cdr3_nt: TGCAGCGTTTTGACAACGGGGCCTCGCAATGAGCAGTTCTTC; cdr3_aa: CSVLTTGPRNEQFF
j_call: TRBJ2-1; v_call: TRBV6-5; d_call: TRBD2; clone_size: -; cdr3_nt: TGTGCCAGCAGTTACTCAAGCGGGAGCAATTACAATGAGCAGTTCTTC; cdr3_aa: CASSYSSGSNYNEQFF
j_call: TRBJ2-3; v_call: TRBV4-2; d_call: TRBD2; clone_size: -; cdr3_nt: TGTGCCAGCAAGGGGACTAGCGATGTTACAGATACGCAGTATTTT; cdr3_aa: CASKGTSDVTDTQYF
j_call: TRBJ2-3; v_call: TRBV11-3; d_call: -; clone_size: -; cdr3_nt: TGTGCCAGCAGCGCTGGACAGATGGATACGCAGTATTTT; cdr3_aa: CASSAGQMDTQYF
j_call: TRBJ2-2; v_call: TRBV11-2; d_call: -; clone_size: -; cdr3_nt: TGTGCCAGCGTTCAGGGGGGAAACACCGGGGAGCTGTTTTTT; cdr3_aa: CASVQGGNTGELFF
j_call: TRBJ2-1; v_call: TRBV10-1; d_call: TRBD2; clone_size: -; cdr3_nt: TGCGCCAGCAGTGGAACCGGGGCGGGAGCGCAGTACAATGAGCAGTTCTTC; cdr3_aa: CASSGTGAGAQYNEQFF
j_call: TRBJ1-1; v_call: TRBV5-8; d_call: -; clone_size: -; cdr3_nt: TGTGCCACTAGGCTGTTTAGCTCGAACACTGAAGCTTTCTTT; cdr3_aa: CATRLFSSNTEAFF
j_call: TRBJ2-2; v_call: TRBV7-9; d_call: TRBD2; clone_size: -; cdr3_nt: TGTGCCAGCAGCTTAAGGGCTAGCGGCGGGGAGCTGTTTTTT; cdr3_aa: CASSLRASGGELFF
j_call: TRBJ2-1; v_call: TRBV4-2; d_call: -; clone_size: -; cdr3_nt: TGTGCCAGCAGCCGGCTAGCGAATTACAATGAGCAGTTCTTC; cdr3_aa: CASSRLANYNEQFF
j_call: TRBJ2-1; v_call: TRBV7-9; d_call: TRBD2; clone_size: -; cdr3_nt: TGTGCCAGCAGCTTAGTGGGACTAGCGGGTTCAGGGAATGAGCAGTTCTTC; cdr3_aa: CASSLVGLAGSGNEQFF
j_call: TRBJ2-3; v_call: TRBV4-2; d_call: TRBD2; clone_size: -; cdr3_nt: TGTGCCAGCAGCTTACGCGGGAGGGCCGGCACAGATACGCAGTATTTT; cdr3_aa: CASSLRGRAGTDTQYF
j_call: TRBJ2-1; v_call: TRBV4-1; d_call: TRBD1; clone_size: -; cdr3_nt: TGCGCCAGCAGCCACTACTTCCGGACAGGGACACACAATGAGCAGTTCTTC; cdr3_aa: CASSHYFRTGTHNEQFF
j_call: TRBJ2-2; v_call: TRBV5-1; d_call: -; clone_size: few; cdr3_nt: TGCGCCAGCCTAAGGGGGGGGCGAGACACCGGGGAGCTGTTTTTT; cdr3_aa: CASLRGGRDTGELFF
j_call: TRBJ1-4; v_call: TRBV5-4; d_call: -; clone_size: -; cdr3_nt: TGTGCCAGCAGCGAGGGGGTGAACGATGAAAAACTGTTTTTT; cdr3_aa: CASSEGVNDEKLFF
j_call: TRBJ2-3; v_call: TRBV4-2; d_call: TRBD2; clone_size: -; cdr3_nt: TGTGCCAGCAGCCAAGAGAGACTAGCGTCTAGAGGGGCCTCCACAGATACGCAGTATTTT; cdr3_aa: CASSQERLASRGASTDTQYF
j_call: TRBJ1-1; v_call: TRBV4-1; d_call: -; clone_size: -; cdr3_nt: TGCGCCAGCAGCCAGCCAGGGTGGGCCACTGAAGCTTTCTTT; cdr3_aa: CASSQPGWATEAFF
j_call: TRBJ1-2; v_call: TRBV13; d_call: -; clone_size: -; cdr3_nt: TGTGCCAGCAGCTTAGCTTCCAGGATTGACTATGGCTACACCTTC; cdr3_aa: CASSLASRIDYGYTF
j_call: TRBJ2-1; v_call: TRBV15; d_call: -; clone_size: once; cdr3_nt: TGTGCCACCAGCGGGGGTGACTCCTATCTGTCCTACAATGAGCAGTTCTTC; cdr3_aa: CATSGGDSYLSYNEQFF
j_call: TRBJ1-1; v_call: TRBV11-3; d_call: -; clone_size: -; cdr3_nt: TGTGCCAGCAGCTTATCCAGGCCAAACACTGAAGCTTTCTTT; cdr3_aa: CASSLSRPNTEAFF
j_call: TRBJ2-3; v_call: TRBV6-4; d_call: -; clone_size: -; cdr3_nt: TGTGCCAGCAGTGACTCGGGCCGCACAGATACGCAGTATTTT; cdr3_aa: CASSDSGRTDTQYF
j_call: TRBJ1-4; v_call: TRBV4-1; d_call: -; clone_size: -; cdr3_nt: TGCGCCAGCAGCCAAGAACTGCCATTAAATGAAAAACTGTTTTTT; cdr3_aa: CASSQELPLNEKLFF
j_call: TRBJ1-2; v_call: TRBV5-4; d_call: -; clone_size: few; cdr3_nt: TGTGCCAGCCGCCGAGGGACCGCCACTAACTATGGCTACACCTTC; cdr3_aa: CASRRGTATNYGYTF
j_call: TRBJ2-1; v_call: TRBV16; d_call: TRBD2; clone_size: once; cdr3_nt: TGTGCCAGCAGCCCGTGGGGGCGGGAGGACAATGAGCAGTTCTTC; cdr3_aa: CASSPWGREDNEQFF
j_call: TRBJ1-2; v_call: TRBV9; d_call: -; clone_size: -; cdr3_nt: TGTGCCAGCAGCGTAGGTCTGGATCCTAACTATGGCTACACCTTC; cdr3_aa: CASSVGLDPNYGYTF
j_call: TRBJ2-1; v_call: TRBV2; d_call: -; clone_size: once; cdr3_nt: TGTGCCAGCCTGACCGAAGGGGGGGGAGAGCAGTTCTTC; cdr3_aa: CASLTEGGGEQFF
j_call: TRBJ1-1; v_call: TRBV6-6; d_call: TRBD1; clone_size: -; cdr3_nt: TGTGCCAGCAGTACTTCCGGGACAGGGTACACTGAAGCTTTCTTT; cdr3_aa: CASSTSGTGYTEAFF
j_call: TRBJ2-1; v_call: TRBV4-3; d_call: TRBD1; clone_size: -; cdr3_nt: TGCGTCAGCAGCCAAGGGACAGCCCTATACCATGAGCAGTTCTTC; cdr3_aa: CVSSQGTALYHEQFF
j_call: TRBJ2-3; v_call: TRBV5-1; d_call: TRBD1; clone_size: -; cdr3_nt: TGCGCCAGCAGCTGGGGACAGGGGGCAAGCACAGATACGCAGTATTTT; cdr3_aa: CASSWGQGASTDTQYF
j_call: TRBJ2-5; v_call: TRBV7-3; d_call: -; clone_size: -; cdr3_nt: TGTGCCAGCAGCTTTTACCCCAGGGGTATTAAGGGAGAGACCCAGTACTTC; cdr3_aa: CASSFYPRGIKGETQYF
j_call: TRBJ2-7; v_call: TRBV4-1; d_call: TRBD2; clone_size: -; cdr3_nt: TGCGCCAGCAGCCAAGGGTCTGCGGGGGGGTACGAGCAGTACTTC; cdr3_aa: CASSQGSAGGYEQYF
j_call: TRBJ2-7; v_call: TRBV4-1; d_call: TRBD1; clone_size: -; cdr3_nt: TGCGCCAGCAGCCACCCCCGGGACAGAACCTACGAGCAGTACTTC; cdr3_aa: CASSHPRDRTYEQYF
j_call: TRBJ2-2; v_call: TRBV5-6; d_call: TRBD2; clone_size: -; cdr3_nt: TGTGCCAGCAGCTTAGCGGGAGGGCCCGGGGAGCTGTTTTTT; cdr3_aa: CASSLAGGPGELFF
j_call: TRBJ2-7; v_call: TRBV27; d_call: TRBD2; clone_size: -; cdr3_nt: TGTGCCAGCAGTCCGGGGACTAGCGGGAGGGCCGGTTACGAGCAGTACTTC; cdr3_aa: CASSPGTSGRAGYEQYF
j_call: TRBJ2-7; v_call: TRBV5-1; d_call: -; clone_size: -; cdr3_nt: TGCGCCAGCAGCTTGGCCGGACGGGACTACGAGCAGTACTTC; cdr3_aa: CASSLAGRDYEQYF
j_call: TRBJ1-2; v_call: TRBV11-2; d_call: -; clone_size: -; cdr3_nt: TGTGCCAGCAGCTTAGATGGGGCAGGGAGAGGCTACACCTTC; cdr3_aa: CASSLDGAGRGYTF
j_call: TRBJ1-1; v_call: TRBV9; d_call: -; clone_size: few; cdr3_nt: TGTGCCAGCAGCTGGGGTGGAGAGACTAATACTGAAGCTTTCTTT; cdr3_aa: CASSWGGETNTEAFF
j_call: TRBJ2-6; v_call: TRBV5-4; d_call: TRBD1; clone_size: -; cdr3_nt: TGTGCCAGCAGCGCCCAGGACAGGGGGGCTTTTGGGGCCAACGTCCTGACTTTC; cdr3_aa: CASSAQDRGAFGANVLTF
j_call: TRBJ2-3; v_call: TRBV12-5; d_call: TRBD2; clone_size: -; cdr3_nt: TGTGCTAGTGGTCCGGGACTAGTCACAGATACGCAGTATTTT; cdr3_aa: CASGPGLVTDTQYF